This passage covers 2 T cell receptor beta chains from one sample sequenced in a study of shared clonotypes between healthy human individuals. This table comes from immunoSEQ multiplex PCR, and its TCRdb copy is limited to in-frame clones, with some not included. The data contain hundreds of thousands of clones, roughly 77% of them seen just once; the ten biggest clones take up around 14%. The sample was PBMCs. All receptors derive from a woman aged 40 to 55 in good health. Some clones in this sample may be carry-over from other donors' samples.

The V and J genes are TRBV30 and TRBJ1-2, with 7 nucleotides matching TRBD1. V dropped 3 bases and J dropped 5; count of bases not matched to a gene: 9. Germline loops: CDR1 GTSNPN, CDR2 SVGIG (reference sequence). The CDR3 runs 14 residues. The CDR3 DNA reads TGTGCCTGGAGGGTCCAGGGGGTTCGGTATGGCTACACCTTC. Residues: CAWRVQGVRYGYTF. Supplemented by reference TRBV30 and TRBJ1-2, the full variable domain reads SQTIHQWPATLVQPVGSPLSLECTVEGTSNPNLYWYRQAAGRGLQLLFYSVGIGQISSEVPQNLSASRPQDRQFILSSKKLLLSDSGFYLCAWRVQGVRYGYTFGSGTRLTVV.

The rearrangement uses TRBV9 and TRBJ2-1, with TRBD2 matching 7 bases. Germline V CDR1 and CDR2: SGDLS, YYNGEE. V gave up 2 bases and J gave up 10 bases; unmatched junction bases: 6. This CDR3 comprises 13 residues. CDR3 loop: CASSVGEGYEQFF. Here the CDR3 DNA reads TGTGCCAGCAGCGTGGGGGAGGGGTACGAGCAGTTCTTC.